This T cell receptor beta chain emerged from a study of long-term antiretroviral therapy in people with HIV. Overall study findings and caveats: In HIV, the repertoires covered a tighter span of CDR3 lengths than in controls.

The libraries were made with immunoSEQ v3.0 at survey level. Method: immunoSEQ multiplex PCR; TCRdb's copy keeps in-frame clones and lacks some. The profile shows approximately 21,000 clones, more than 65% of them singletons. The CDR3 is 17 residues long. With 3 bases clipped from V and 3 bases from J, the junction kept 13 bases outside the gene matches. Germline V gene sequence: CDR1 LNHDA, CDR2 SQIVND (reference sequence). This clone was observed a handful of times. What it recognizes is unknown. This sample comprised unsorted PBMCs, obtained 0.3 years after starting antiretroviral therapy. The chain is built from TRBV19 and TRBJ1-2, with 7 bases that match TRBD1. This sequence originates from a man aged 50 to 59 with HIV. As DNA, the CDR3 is TGTGCCAGTAGTATGGGGGACAGCCCCCGGGATTACTATGGCTACACCTTC. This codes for CASSMGDSPRDYYGYTF. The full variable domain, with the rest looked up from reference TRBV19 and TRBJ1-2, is DGGITQSPKYLFRKEGQNVTLSCEQNLNHDAMYWYRQDPGQGLRLIYYSQIVNDFQKGDIAEGYSVSREKKESFPLTVTSAQKNPTAFYLCASSMGDSPRDYYGYTFGSGTRLTVV.